The TCR beta chain under discussion was sequenced for a study of sequential checkpoint blockade in melanoma. This sample's treatment: randomized to nivolumab then ipilimumab (arm A) or the reverse (arm B). None of the patients previously received DNA-damaging chemotherapy. This clone was seen more than once but under ten times. The assay was immunoSEQ multiplex PCR, and TCRdb's table has in-frame clones only and misses some. The data contain some 10,000 clones, roughly 73% of them singletons. This material consisted of CD8+ T cells sorted from blood (inferred from file names), taken from a patient given nivolumab and ipilimumab in sequence. This receptor was taken from a human donor with melanoma.

CDR3 loop: CASSRGTGFWEQYF. The DNA of the CDR3 is TGTGCCAGCAGCCGCGGGACAGGGTTCTGGGAGCAGTACTTC. The genes are TRBV7-9 and TRBJ2-7; TRBD1 matches 9 bases. Germline V gene sequence: CDR1 SEHNR, CDR2 FQNEAQ (reference sequence). The V and J ends lost 5 bases and 7 bases, in that order; junction bases with no gene match: 9. CDR3 length: 14 amino acids.